This T cell receptor beta chain emerged from a study of blood T cell repertoires in COVID-19. Whole-study context: The study drew acute and convalescent COVID-19 samples from the United States, Italy and Spain.

How the authors handled the data: Researchers report that nucleated cell counts were estimated from reference gene primer amplification. The repertoire was sequenced with immunoSEQ multiplex PCR; TCRdb's copy has only in-frame clones and lacks some. From that table come the V and J calls and clone size; the DNA was used to work out D and trimming. This sample has around 99,000 clones, with about nine tenths found just once. The germline V and J ends were trimmed by 0 bases and 2 bases, with 14 bases remaining between them. The V gene's germline CDR1 is SGHVS and CDR2 FNYEAQ. There are 16 residues in the CDR3.

This sequence originates from a woman aged 25-40 years with acute or convalescent COVID-19. Sequenced: peripheral blood. The V and J genes are TRBV7-6 and TRBJ2-7, with a weak D call TRBD2 (6 bases). The CDR3 loop is CASSLAGGRSPYEQYF. DNA of the CDR3: TGTGCCAGCAGCTTAGCCGGGGGAAGGTCCCCCTACGAGCAGTACTTC.